There are many counts of the clone carrying this T cell receptor (beta chain). Its antigen is still unknown. In germline, CDR1 is ENHRY, CDR2 SYGVKD. V was pared by 3 bases and J by 4 bases, with 14 bases of the junction left unmatched. The CDR3 has 18 amino acids. This specimen belongs to a study of early T cells in non-severe SARS-CoV-2 infection. Across the study: The input, bulk RNA from unsorted whole blood, was sequenced, and chains were unpaired. Study-wide points: In VDJdb matching, anti-spike CD8 responses were favored while private and CD4 specificities went missing.

TCRdb analysed the 5' RACE reads with MiXCR anew, one entry per CDR3 protein. The repertoire consists of some 56,000 distinct CDR3 sequences, with about 11% occurring once and the leading ten covering 6.5%. Sequencing used whole blood. The V and J genes are TRBV10-3 and TRBJ2-1, with 8 nucleotides matching TRBD2. The receptor's source is an adult who was a healthcare worker with PCR-confirmed SARS-CoV-2 infection or an uninfected control (not recorded which). The CDR3 sequence is CAISDQAGEKHSYNEQFF. Written as DNA, the CDR3 is TGTGCCATCAGTGACCAAGCGGGAGAAAAGCATTCATACAATGAGCAGTTCTTC.